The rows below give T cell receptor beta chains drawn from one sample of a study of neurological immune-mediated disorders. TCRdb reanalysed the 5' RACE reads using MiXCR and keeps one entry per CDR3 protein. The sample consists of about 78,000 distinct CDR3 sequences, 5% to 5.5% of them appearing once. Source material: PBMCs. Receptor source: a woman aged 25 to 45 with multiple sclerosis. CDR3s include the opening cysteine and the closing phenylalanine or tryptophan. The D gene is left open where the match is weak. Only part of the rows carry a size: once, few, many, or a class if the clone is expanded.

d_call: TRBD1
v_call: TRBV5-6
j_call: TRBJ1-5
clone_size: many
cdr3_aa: CASSPRTGQQPQHF
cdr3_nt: TGTGCCAGCAGCCCGAGGACAGGGCAGCAGCCCCAGCATTTT

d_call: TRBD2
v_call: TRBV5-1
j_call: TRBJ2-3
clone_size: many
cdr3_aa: CASSRIISGRDF
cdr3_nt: TGCGCCAGCAGCCGAATAATTAGCGGGAGGGATTTT

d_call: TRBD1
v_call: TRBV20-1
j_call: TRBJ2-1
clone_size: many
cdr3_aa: CSAPGQSTMAQFF
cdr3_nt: TGCAGTGCTCCGGGACAGAGTACAATGGCGCAGTTCTTC

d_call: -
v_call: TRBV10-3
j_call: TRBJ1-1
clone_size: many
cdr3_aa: CAISVMGAEAFF
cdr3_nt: TGTGCCATCAGTGTAATGGGTGCTGAAGCTTTCTTT

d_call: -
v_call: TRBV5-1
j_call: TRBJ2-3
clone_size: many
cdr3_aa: CASSGGLEDTQYF
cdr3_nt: TGCGCCAGCAGCGGGGGACTTGAAGATACGCAGTATTTT

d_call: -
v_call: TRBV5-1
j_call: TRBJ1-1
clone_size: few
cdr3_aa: CASSFSGANTEAFF
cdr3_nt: TGCGCCAGCAGCTTCTCGGGGGCTAACACTGAAGCTTTCTTT

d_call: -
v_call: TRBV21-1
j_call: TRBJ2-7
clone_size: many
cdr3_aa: CASDSWTVRHYEQYF
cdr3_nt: TGTGCCAGCGACTCTTGGACTGTAAGGCACTACGAGCAGTACTTC

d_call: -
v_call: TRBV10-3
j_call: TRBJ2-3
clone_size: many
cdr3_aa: CAISESDRVGSTDTQYF
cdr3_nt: TGTGCCATCAGTGAGTCGGACCGGGTAGGGAGCACAGATACGCAGTATTTT

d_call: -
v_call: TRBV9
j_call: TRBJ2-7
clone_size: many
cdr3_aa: CASSIGGVDAYEQYF
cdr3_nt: TGTGCCAGCAGCATAGGGGGAGTAGATGCCTACGAGCAGTACTTC

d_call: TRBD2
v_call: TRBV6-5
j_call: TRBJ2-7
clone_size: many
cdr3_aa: CASVGRPSYEQYF
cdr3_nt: TGTGCCAGCGTCGGGAGGCCCTCCTACGAGCAGTACTTC

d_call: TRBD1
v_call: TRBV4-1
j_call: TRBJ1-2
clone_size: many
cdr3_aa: CASSQEGQGDYGYTF
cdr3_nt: TGCGCCAGCAGCCAAGAAGGACAGGGGGACTATGGCTACACCTTC

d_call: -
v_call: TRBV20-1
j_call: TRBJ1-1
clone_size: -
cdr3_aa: CSARDSRQSNTEAFF
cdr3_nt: TGCAGTGCTAGAGATTCCAGACAGTCTAACACTGAAGCTTTCTTT

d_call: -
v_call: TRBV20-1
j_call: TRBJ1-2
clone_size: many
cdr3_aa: CSASLGTTGYTF
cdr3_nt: TGCAGTGCTAGCCTTGGGACAACCGGCTACACCTTC

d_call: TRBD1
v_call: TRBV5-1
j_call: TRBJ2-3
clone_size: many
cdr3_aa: CASSLEGANGLLTDTQYF
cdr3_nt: TGCGCCAGCAGCTTGGAGGGGGCCAATGGGCTTCTCACAGATACGCAGTATTTT

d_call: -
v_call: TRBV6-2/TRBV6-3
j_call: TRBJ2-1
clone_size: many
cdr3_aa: CASSYSPRSGYNEQFF
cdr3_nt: TGTGCCAGCAGTTACTCTCCAAGGTCTGGGTACAATGAGCAGTTCTTC

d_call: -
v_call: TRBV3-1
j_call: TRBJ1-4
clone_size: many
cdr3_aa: CASSPLRAGKLFF
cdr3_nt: TGTGCCAGCAGTCCCCTCAGGGCCGGAAAACTGTTTTTT

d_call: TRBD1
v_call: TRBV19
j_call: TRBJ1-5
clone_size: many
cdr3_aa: CASSRSTGGNNQPQHF
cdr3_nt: TGTGCCAGTAGTAGATCGACAGGGGGAAACAATCAGCCCCAGCATTTT

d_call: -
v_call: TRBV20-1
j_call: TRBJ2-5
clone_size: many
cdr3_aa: CSARIMEAGAQETQYF
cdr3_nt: TGCAGTGCTCGGATTATGGAGGCCGGGGCTCAAGAGACCCAGTACTTC

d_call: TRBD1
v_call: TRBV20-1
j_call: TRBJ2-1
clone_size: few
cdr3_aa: CSASDRASKPRFF
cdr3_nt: TGCAGTGCTAGTGACAGGGCGAGTAAGCCTCGTTTCTTC

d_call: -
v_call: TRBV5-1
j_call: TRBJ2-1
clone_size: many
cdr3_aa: CASSVGPGARGHEQFF
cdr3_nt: -

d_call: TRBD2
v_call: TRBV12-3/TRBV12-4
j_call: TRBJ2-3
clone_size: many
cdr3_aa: CASSSPGLAGRKTQYF
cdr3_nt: TGTGCCAGCAGTTCTCCGGGACTAGCGGGCCGGAAGACGCAGTATTTT

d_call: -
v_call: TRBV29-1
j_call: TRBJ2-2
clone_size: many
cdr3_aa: CSVYRNTGELFF
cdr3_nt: TGCAGCGTTTACAGGAACACCGGGGAGCTGTTTTTT

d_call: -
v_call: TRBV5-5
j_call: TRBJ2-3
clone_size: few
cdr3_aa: CASSLYWADTQYF
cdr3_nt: TGTGCCAGCAGCTTGTACTGGGCAGATACGCAGTATTTT

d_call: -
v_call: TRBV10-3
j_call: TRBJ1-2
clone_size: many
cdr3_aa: CAISESLYGYTF
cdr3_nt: TGTGCCATCAGTGAGTCTCTCTATGGCTACACCTTC